The 4 T cell receptor beta chains presented below share a single source sample, sequenced in a study of T-cell reconstitution after alpha-beta-depleted transplantation in children. Preparation of the TCRbeta library involved a method that used unique molecular identifiers. MiXCR was run by TCRdb on the PCR reads, yielding one entry per CDR3 protein. There are under 750,000 distinct CDR3 sequences in the sample; 23% occur only once, and around 14% lies in the top ten. This specimen was PBMCs, mostly from graft donor cells, taken 360 days after TCRalphabeta/CD19-depleted stem cell transplant. The receptors were gathered from a boy less than two years old who had a stem cell transplant for acute myeloid leukemia, so the T cells may come from the graft donor.

This clonotype was counted a few times. The rearrangement uses TRBV18 and TRBJ2-5, with D possibly TRBD2 on 6 matching bases. Germline V gene data show CDR1 as KGHSH and CDR2 as LQKENI. V was shortened by 3 bases and J by 0 bases, with 14 bases between the two germline ends. This CDR3 contains 16 residues. CDR3 bases: TGTGCCAGCTCACCGCGAGGGGACTTCTACCAAGAGACCCAGTACTTC. Its protein product is CASSPRGDFYQETQYF.

This clonotype has at least ten counts. In nucleotides, the CDR3 is TGCGCCAGCAGCATTGGGACAGGGCGGAGAGGCTACACCTTC. Residues: CASSIGTGRRGYTF. V and J are TRBV5-1 and TRBJ1-2; 9 nucleotides align to TRBD1. V was clipped by 4 bases and J by 8 bases; unmatched bases: 9. The germline V gene has CDR1 SGHRS and CDR2 YFSETQ. This CDR3 spans 14 amino acids.

The chain combines TRBV20-1 with TRBJ1-6; D possibly corresponds to TRBD1 (6 bases). CDR3 length equals 15 residues. Germline values: CDR1 DFQATT, CDR2 SNEGSKA (reference sequence). Trimming took 1 base from V and 4 from J, leaving 11 bases between them. CDR3 bases: TGCAGTGCTAGAGGTACAGGGAGGTATAATTCACCCCTCCACTTT. Its protein product is CSARGTGRYNSPLHF.

The chain joins TRBV5-1 to TRBJ2-7, with 9 bases matching TRBD1. V gave up 0 bases and J gave up 3 bases; unmatched junction bases: 7. Germline loops: CDR1 SGHRS, CDR2 YFSETQ. This CDR3 is 16 amino acids long. The CDR3 bases are TGCGCCAGCAGCTTGGCCGCCGGGACAGGGAACTACGAGCAGTACTTC. Protein sequence: CASSLAAGTGNYEQYF.